These 28 T cell receptor beta chains were sequenced from one sample in a study of PD-1 blockade in classical Hodgkin lymphoma. Every patient experienced relapse after autologous stem cell transplantation, and brentuximab vedotin exposure varied. Method: immunoSEQ multiplex PCR; TCRdb's copy keeps in-frame clones and lacks some. The sample lists under 7,000 clones, roughly 80% occurring once. This specimen consisted of peripheral blood mononuclear cells (PBMCs), obtained at baseline. The receptor source for this set is a human donor with classical Hodgkin lymphoma.

The chain uses TRBV18 and TRBJ2-1, with no clear D. The V end was cut by 3 bases, the J end by 7 bases, with 16 bases between. CDR3 length: 15 amino acids. CDR1 and CDR2 (germline): KGHSH, LQKENI. The CDR3 sequence is CASSPNEVGLNEQFF. The CDR3, as DNA: TGTGCCAGCTCACCGAACGAAGTTGGTTTGAATGAGCAGTTCTTC.

This clone was seen a single time. The chain is built from TRBV7-2 and TRBJ2-7, with D unresolved. Germline lookup yields CDR1 SGHTA and CDR2 FQGNSA. The CDR3 is 12 amino acids. V lost 3 bases to trimming and J lost 7 bases, with 10 bases between them. In DNA form, the CDR3 reads TGTGCCAGCAGCTTGTTCTTTTGGGAGCAGTACTTC. This codes for CASSLFFWEQYF.

The rearrangement uses TRBV2 and TRBJ2-7; 7 bases are a match to TRBD1. J was trimmed by 4 bases and V by 11 bases; bases with no gene match: 8. The CDR3 covers 12 residues. CDR1 is SNHLY, CDR2 FYNNEI, per germline. The DNA for the CDR3 is TGTGCCTCACGACAGGGAAGTTACGAGCAGTACTTC. Protein: CASRQGSYEQYF. Drawing the rest from reference TRBV2 and TRBJ2-7, the complete variable domain is EPEVTQTPSHQVTQMGQEVILRCVPISNHLYFYWYRQILGQKVEFLVSFYNNEISEKSEIFDDQFSVERPDGSNFTLKIRSTKLEDSAMYFCASRQGSYEQYFGPGTRLTVT.

This sequence joins TRBV27 and TRBJ1-2; 8 bases align to TRBD1. Trimming cost V 3 bases and J 3 bases; bases outside gene matches: 6. The CDR3 contains 15 residues. Germline V gene sequence: CDR1 MNHEY, CDR2 SMNVEV (reference sequence). CDR3 nucleotides: TGTGCCAGCAGTTTCGGACAGGGAGGACACTATGGCTACACCTTC. It encodes CASSFGQGGHYGYTF.

The rearrangement joins TRBV7-2 to TRBJ1-1, with 11 bases aligning to TRBD1. CDR1 and CDR2 (germline): SGHTA, FQGNSA. The CDR3 runs 14 residues. The V segment lost 2 bases and the J segment 9 bases; nucleotides outside the gene matches: 5. CDR3 amino acids: CASSLPGTGGKAFF. CDR3 DNA sequence: TGTGCCAGCAGCTTACCCGGGACAGGGGGGAAAGCTTTCTTT.

The genes are TRBV7-9 and TRBJ2-1, with 12 bases aligning to TRBD2. J lost 7 bases, V lost 0 bases, and 1 base had no gene match. Per germline, CDR1 SEHNR and CDR2 FQNEAQ (reference sequence). The CDR3 is made up of 15 amino acids. CDR3 coding DNA: TGTGCCAGCAGCTTAGCGACTAGCGGGAGTAATGAGCAGTTCTTC. Amino acids: CASSLATSGSNEQFF.

This rearrangement joins TRBV5-1 to TRBJ2-1; D gene uncertain. The V end was cut by 1 base, the J end by 9 bases, with 8 bases between. The CDR3 runs to 12 residues. Germline CDR1 reads SGHRS; CDR2 reads YFSETQ. The CDR3, as DNA: TGCGCCAGCAGCTTGCCCTCTACTGAGCAGTTCTTC. It encodes CASSLPSTEQFF.

This chain uses TRBV11-2 with TRBJ2-2, with D possibly called TRBD1 or TRBD2 (5 bases each). The CDR3 totals 14 residues. CDR1 and CDR2 (germline): SGHAT, FQNNGV. V lost 3 bases and J lost 2, with 7 bases in between. CDR3 coding DNA: TGTGCCAGCAGCTTGGGACCTAACACCGGGGAGCTGTTTTTT. This translates into CASSLGPNTGELFF.

The V gene is TRBV2, the J gene TRBJ2-7; 8 bases agree with TRBD1. The germline V gene has CDR1 SNHLY and CDR2 FYNNEI. The CDR3 totals 15 residues. V lost 5 bases to trimming and J lost 6 bases; unmatched junction nucleotides: 12. CDR3 bases: TGTGCCAGCAGTCCGGGGTCAGGGGGCGTCTCCGAGCAGTACTTC. Amino acids: CASSPGSGGVSEQYF.

This chain joins TRBV9 and TRBJ2-7; D is undetermined. Germline V gives CDR1 SGDLS, CDR2 YYNGEE. This CDR3 contains 15 residues. V was pared by 1 base and J by 0 bases, with 11 bases between. The CDR3 sequence: CASSVRDMSSYEQYF. In nucleotides, the CDR3 is TGTGCCAGCAGCGTACGAGACATGAGCTCCTACGAGCAGTACTTC.

V is TRBV2 and J is TRBJ2-6; no definite D call. The germline CDR1 and CDR2 sequences are SNHLY and FYNNEI. CDR3 length: 17 residues. The V end lost 2 bases, the J end lost 0 bases, and 11 bases lay between the germline ends. CDR3 loop: CASSEKVRSSGANVLTF. As DNA, the CDR3 is TGTGCCAGCAGTGAAAAAGTCAGGAGCTCTGGGGCCAACGTCCTGACTTTC.

This clone has only a few counts. This chain uses TRBV2 with TRBJ1-2; no clear D gene. The germline V gene has CDR1 SNHLY and CDR2 FYNNEI. Deletions cut 7 bases from V and 3 bases from J, with 15 bases between. The CDR3 is 14 residues long. CDR3 sequence reads: CASIQSAWDYGYTF. The CDR3 DNA reads as TGTGCCAGCATCCAATCCGCATGGGACTATGGCTACACCTTC.

This chain joins TRBV6-1 and TRBJ2-3, with unresolved D. Germline V lookup: CDR1 MNHNS, CDR2 SASEGT. Trimming removed 3 bases from V and 0 bases from J, with 4 bases in between. The CDR3 contains 13 residues. The CDR3 spells CASSDVSTDTQYF. The CDR3 DNA is TGTGCCAGCAGTGACGTAAGCACAGATACGCAGTATTTT.

The chain uses TRBV21-1 and TRBJ2-3; TRBD1, the D gene given by the table, was not confirmed from the DNA. TRBV21-1 is classified as a pseudogene. The length of the CDR3 is 14 residues. CDR3 nucleotides: TGTGCCAGCAGCAAATCTCAGGGGACAGATACGCAGTATTTT. This translates into CASSKSQGTDTQYF.

This chain links TRBV6-1 with TRBJ1-1; perhaps TRBD1 as D (6 bases). The CDR3 runs to 14 residues. CDR1 and CDR2 from the germline V gene are MNHNS and SASEGT. V lost 7 bases and J 0 bases, leaving 12 bases between the germline ends. The CDR3, as DNA: TGTGCCAGCAAAAGTGGACAGATGAACACTGAAGCTTTCTTT. Its protein product is CASKSGQMNTEAFF.

This clone was detected once. V gene TRBV5-1 combines with J gene TRBJ2-3; the match to TRBD2 covers 7 bases. With 1 base clipped from V and 2 bases from J, the junction kept 4 bases outside the gene matches. Germline assignment: CDR1 SGHRS and CDR2 YFSETQ. This CDR3 region has 15 residues. DNA for the CDR3: TGCGCCAGCAGCTTGATTCGGGGGGTCACAGATACGCAGTATTTT. Encoded protein: CASSLIRGVTDTQYF.

The CDR3 loop reads CATSPRYLAGGPNNEQFF. CDR3 DNA sequence: TGTGCCACCAGCCCACGCTATCTAGCGGGAGGGCCTAATAATGAGCAGTTCTTC. This sequence joins TRBV15 and TRBJ2-1; 12 bases are a match to TRBD2. This CDR3 has 18 residues. With V trimmed by 5 bases and J by 7 bases, 15 bases remained unmatched. Per the germline V gene, CDR1 is LNHNV and CDR2 is YYDKDF (reference sequence).

The chain recombines TRBV5-1 with TRBJ2-7; TRBD2 might be the D (7 bases). V shed 5 bases and J shed 5 bases, with 11 bases lying between them. This CDR3 is 12 amino acids long. Germline V gene sequence: CDR1 SGHRS, CDR2 YFSETQ. CDR3 nucleotide sequence: TGCGCCAGCAGTTGGGAGGGGGACGAGCAGTACTTC. Amino acids: CASSWEGDEQYF.

The chain employs TRBV11-2 and TRBJ1-2; D gene unclear. This CDR3 has 13 residues. Trimming took 1 base from V and 8 from J, leaving 11 bases between them. From germline, CDR1 is SGHAT and CDR2 FQNNGV. The CDR3 DNA reads TGTGCCAGCAGCTTAGTTGAGTTAGGCGGCTACACCTTC. Protein product: CASSLVELGGYTF.

J is TRBJ1-5 and V is TRBV28; D may be TRBD1 (6 bases). This CDR3 is 17 amino acids long. Germline CDR1 and CDR2: MDHEN and SYDVKM. The DNA of the CDR3 is TGTGCAAGCGACAGTTCGGGGGCTCAATATAGCAATCAGCCCCAGCATTTT. Translation gives CASDSSGAQYSNQPQHF.

The chain has TRBV6-1 and TRBJ2-3; D call uncertain. Looked up from germline, CDR1 is MNHNS and CDR2 is SASEGT. The CDR3 is 14 amino acids. The V and J ends lost 6 bases and 2 bases respectively, with 12 bases between them. The CDR3 region has the DNA TGTGCCAGCAGAGACTGGGCCTACACAGATACGCAGTATTTT. Protein product: CASRDWAYTDTQYF.

This chain links TRBV7-9 with TRBJ1-1; no clear D. The CDR3 is 12 residues long. Germline CDR1 is SEHNR and CDR2 is FQNEAQ (reference sequence). V was trimmed by 8 bases and J by 1 base, leaving 8 bases between them. The DNA for the CDR3 is TGTGCCAGCCGACATTGGAACACTGAAGCTTTCTTT. As protein: CASRHWNTEAFF. Complete variable domain (other parts from reference TRBV7-9 and TRBJ1-1): DTGVSQNPRHKITKRGQNVTFRCDPISEHNRLYWYRQTLGQGPEFLTYFQNEAQLEKSRLLSDRFSAERPKGSFSTLEIQRTEQGDSAMYLCASRHWNTEAFFGQGTRLTVV.

The chain is built from TRBV5-4 and TRBJ2-7; TRBD2 is a possible D gene (6 bases). Trimming pared 4 bases from V and 3 bases from J, leaving 14 bases between. Germline CDR1 SGHNT, CDR2 YYREEE (reference sequence). CDR3 length: 14 residues. CDR3: CASSRGSRLYEQYF. In nucleotides, the CDR3 is TGTGCCAGCAGCCGGGGGTCGAGACTCTACGAGCAGTACTTC. The full variable domain, in which reference TRBV5-4 and TRBJ2-7 provide the parts outside the CDR3, is ETGVTQSPTHLIKTRGQQVTLRCSSQSGHNTVSWYQQALGQGPQFIFQYYREEENGRGNFPPRFSGLQFPNYSSELNVNALELDDSALYLCASSRGSRLYEQYFGPGTRLTVT.

This clone came up a few times. J is TRBJ2-4 and V is TRBV5-6; 9 bases are shared with TRBD1. The CDR3 runs 16 residues. V trimming: 4 bases; J trimming: 5 bases; junction bases outside the gene matches: 10. Germline V gene data show CDR1 as SGHDT and CDR2 as YYEEEE. This CDR3 reads CASSHNYRGLQNIQYF. The CDR3 region has the DNA TGTGCCAGCAGCCACAACTACAGGGGGCTGCAAAACATTCAGTACTTC.

Here the CDR3 reads CASPFARGQFRMNTEAFF. The CDR3, as DNA: TGCGCCAGCCCTTTCGCCCGGGGACAGTTCCGGATGAACACTGAAGCTTTCTTT. The J gene is TRBJ1-1, the V gene TRBV23-1, with 7 nucleotides matching TRBD1. TRBV23-1 is identified as an open reading frame with a role that is uncertain. The CDR3 length is 18 residues. V lost 8 bases and J lost 0; bases outside the gene matches: 18.

The CDR3 DNA reads as TGTGCCAGCAGCCAGACAGGGGTCTACGAGCAGTACTTC. Its protein is CASSQTGVYEQYF. The V and J genes are TRBV5-4 and TRBJ2-7; TRBD1 aligns across 8 bases. V lost 4 bases to trimming and J lost 3 bases; unmatched junction nucleotides: 3. The germline V gene encodes CDR1 SGHNT and CDR2 YYREEE (reference sequence). The length of the CDR3 is 13 residues.

The rearrangement joins TRBV4-1 to TRBJ2-7, with 8 positions matching TRBD2. The ends lost 0 bases at V and 3 bases at J; junction bases unmatched: 13. CDR3 length equals 18 residues. Germline V lookup: CDR1 MGHRA, CDR2 YSYEKL. The CDR3 sequence: CASSQDSGGGTNLYEQYF. CDR3 DNA sequence: TGCGCCAGCAGCCAAGATTCCGGGGGGGGAACAAACCTCTACGAGCAGTACTTC.

In this sample, this clone turned up once. The chain combines TRBV30 with TRBJ1-5; D gene uncertain. The CDR3 extends over 11 amino acids. Germline V gives CDR1 GTSNPN, CDR2 SVGIG (reference sequence). Trimming took off 0 bases at V and 6 bases at J, with 3 bases between the two ends. CDR3 bases: TGTGCCTGGAGTGTGGGTCAGCCCCAGCATTTT. Translated: CAWSVGQPQHF.